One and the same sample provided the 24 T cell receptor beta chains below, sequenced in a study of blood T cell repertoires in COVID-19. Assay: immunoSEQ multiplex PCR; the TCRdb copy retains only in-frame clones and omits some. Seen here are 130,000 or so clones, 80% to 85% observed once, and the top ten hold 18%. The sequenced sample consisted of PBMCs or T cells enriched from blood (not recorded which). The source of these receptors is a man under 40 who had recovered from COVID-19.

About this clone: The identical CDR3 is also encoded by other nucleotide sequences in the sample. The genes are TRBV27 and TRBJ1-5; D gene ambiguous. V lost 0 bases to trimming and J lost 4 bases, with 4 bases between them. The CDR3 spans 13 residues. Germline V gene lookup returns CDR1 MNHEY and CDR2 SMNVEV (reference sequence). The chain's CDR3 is CASSLSQNQPQHF. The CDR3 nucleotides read TGTGCCAGCAGTTTATCTCAAAATCAGCCCCAGCATTTT.

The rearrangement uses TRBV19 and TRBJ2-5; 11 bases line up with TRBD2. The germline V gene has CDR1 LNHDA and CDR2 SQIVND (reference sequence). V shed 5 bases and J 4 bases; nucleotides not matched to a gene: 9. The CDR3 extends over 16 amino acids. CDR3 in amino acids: CASSPWTSGLLETQYF. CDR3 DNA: TGTGCCAGTAGTCCTTGGACTAGCGGGCTGCTAGAGACCCAGTACTTC.

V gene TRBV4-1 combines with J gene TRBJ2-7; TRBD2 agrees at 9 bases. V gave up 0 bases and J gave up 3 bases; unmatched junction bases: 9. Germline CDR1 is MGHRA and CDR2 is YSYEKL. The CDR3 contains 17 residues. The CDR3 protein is CASSQDIWASGVYEQYF. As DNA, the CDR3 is TGCGCCAGCAGCCAAGATATCTGGGCTAGCGGGGTCTACGAGCAGTACTTC.

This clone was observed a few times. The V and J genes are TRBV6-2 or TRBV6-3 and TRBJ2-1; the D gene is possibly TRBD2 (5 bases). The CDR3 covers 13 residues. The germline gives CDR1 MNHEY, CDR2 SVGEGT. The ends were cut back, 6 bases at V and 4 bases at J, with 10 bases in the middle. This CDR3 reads CASSPLGYNEQFF. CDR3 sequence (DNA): TGTGCCAGCAGCCCACTAGGTTACAATGAGCAGTTCTTC.

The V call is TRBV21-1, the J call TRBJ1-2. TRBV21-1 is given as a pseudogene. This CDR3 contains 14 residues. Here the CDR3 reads CASFPGGGAPGYTF. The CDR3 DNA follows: TGTGCCAGCTTCCCGGGGGGCGGGGCCCCGGGCTACACCTTC.

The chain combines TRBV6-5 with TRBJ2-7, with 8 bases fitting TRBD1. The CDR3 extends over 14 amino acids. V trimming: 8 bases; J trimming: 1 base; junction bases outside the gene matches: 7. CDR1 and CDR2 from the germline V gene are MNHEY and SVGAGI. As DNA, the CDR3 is TGTGCCAGCTACGGGACAGGAACATCCTACGAGCAGTACTTC. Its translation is CASYGTGTSYEQYF.

CDR3 coding DNA: TGTGCCAGCAGCGCCGGGTCGGGGGTTATAAATGAAAAACTGTTTTTT. This translates into CASSAGSGVINEKLFF. This sequence joins TRBV9 and TRBJ1-4, with D perhaps matching TRBD1 (5 bases). The CDR3 runs to 16 residues. Germline V lookup: CDR1 SGDLS, CDR2 YYNGEE. Trimming shortened V by 3 bases and J by 5 bases, and 17 bases separated the two germline ends.

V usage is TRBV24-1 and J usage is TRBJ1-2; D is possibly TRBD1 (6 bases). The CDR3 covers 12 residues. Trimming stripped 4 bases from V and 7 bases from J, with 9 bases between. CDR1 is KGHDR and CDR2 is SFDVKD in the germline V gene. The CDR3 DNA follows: TGTGCCACCAGTGACACAGGGATTGGCTACACCTTC. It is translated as CATSDTGIGYTF.

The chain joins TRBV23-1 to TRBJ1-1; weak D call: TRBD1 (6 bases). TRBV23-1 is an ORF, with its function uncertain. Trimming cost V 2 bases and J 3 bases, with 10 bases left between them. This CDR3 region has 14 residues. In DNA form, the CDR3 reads TGCGCCAGCAGTCAAACAGGGAGGGACACTGAAGCTTTCTTT. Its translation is CASSQTGRDTEAFF.

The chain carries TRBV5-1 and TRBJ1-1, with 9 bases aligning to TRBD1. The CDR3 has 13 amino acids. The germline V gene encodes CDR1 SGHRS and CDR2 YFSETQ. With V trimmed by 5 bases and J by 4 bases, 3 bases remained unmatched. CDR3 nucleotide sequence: TGCGCCAGCAGTTGGGGACAGGGCACTGAAGCTTTCTTT. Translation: CASSWGQGTEAFF.

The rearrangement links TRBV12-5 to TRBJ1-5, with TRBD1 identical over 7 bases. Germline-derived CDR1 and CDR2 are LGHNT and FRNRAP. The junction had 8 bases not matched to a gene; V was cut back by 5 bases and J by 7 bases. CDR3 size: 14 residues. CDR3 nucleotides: TGTGCTAGTGGTGGGGACAGCGATAGCCAGCCCCAGCATTTT. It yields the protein CASGGDSDSQPQHF.

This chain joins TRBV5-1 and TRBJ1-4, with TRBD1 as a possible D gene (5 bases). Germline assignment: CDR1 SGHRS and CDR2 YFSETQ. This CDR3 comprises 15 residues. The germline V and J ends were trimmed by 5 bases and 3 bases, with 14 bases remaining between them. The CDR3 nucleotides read TGCGCCAGCAGGGCCAGGGTTTCAGCTAATGAAAAACTGTTTTTT. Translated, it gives CASRARVSANEKLFF.

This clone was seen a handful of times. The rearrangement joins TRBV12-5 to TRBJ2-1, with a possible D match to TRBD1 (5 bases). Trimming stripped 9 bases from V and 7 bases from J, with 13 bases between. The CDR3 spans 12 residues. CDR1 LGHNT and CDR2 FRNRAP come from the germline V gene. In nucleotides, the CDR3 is TGTGCTAGCGGACAACGCTATAATGAGCAGTTCTTC. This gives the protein CASGQRYNEQFF.

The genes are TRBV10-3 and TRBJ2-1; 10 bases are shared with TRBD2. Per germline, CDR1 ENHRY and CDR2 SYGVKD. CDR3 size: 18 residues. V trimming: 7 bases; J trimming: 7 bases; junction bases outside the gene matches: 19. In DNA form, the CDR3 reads TGTGCCATCACCAACCCCCCATCGGCGGGACTAGCGACGAATGAGCAGTTCTTC. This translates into CAITNPPSAGLATNEQFF.

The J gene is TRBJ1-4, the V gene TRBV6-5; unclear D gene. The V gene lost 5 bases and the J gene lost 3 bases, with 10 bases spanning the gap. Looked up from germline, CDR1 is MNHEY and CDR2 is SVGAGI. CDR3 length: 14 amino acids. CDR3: CASSTHSANEKLFF. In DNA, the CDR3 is TGTGCCAGCAGTACCCATTCGGCTAATGAAAAACTGTTTTTT.

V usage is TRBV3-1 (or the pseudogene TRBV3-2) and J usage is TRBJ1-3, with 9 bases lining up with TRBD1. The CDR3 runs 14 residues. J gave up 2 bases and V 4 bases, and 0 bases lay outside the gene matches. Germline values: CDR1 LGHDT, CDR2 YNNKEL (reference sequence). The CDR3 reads CASSRTGAGNTIYF. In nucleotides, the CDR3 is TGTGCCAGCAGCCGGACAGGGGCTGGAAACACCATATATTTT.

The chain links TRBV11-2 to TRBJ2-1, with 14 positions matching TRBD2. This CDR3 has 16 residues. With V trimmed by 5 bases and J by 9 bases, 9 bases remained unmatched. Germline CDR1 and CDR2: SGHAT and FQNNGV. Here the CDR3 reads CASSQGLAGEFSEQFF. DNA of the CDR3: TGTGCCAGCAGCCAGGGACTAGCGGGAGAATTTAGTGAGCAGTTCTTC.

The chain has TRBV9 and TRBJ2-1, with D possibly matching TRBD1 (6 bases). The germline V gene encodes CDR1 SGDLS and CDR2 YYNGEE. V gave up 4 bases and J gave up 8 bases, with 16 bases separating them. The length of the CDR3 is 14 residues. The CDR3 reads CASSPLDSFDEQFF. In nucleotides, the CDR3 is TGTGCCAGCAGCCCACTGGACAGCTTCGATGAGCAGTTCTTC.

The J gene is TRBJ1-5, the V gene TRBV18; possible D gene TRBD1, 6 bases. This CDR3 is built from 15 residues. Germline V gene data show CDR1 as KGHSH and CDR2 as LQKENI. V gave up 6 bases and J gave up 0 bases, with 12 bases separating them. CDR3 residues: CASSEGQFSNQPQHF. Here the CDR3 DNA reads TGTGCCAGCTCGGAAGGACAGTTTAGCAATCAGCCCCAGCATTTT.

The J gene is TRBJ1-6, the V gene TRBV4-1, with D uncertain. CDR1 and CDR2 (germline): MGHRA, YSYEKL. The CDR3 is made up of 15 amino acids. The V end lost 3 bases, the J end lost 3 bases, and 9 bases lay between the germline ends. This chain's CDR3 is CASSQSLDYNSPLHF. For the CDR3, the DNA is TGCGCCAGCAGCCAGAGTCTTGACTATAATTCACCCCTCCACTTT.

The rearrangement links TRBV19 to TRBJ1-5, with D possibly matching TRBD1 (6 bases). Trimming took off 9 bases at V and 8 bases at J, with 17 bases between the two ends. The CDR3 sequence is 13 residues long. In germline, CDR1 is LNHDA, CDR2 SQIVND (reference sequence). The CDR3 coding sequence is TGTGCCAGCCAATACAGGGTTGATAAGCCCCAGCATTTT. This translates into CASQYRVDKPQHF.

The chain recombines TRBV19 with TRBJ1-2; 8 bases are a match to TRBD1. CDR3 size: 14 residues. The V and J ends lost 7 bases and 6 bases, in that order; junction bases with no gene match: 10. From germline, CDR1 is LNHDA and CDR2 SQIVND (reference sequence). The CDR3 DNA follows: TGTGCCAGTATGGTCCAGGGGGCTAATAATGGCTACACCTTC. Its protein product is CASMVQGANNGYTF.

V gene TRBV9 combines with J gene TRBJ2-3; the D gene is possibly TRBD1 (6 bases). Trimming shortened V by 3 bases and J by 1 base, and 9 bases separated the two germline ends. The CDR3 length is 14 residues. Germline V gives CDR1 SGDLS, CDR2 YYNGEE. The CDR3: CASSARTGTDTQYF. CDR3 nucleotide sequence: TGTGCCAGCAGCGCTAGGACAGGCACAGATACGCAGTATTTT.

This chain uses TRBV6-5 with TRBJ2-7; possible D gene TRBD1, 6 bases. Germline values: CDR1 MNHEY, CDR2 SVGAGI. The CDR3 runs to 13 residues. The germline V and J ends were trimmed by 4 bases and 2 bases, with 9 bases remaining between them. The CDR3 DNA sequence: TGTGCCAGCAGTTGGGACACCACCTACGAGCAGTACGTC. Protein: CASSWDTTYEQYV.